In this sample, the clone carrying this TCR beta chain turned up a few times. This sample stems from a study of identifying expanded T cells in peripheral blood. The assay was immunoSEQ multiplex PCR, and TCRdb's table has in-frame clones only and misses some. Of more than 55,000 clones listed, roughly 86% are singletons. Per germline, CDR1 MNHEY and CDR2 SMNVEV (reference sequence). After removal of 5 bases from V and 10 bases from J, the junction contained 7 bases not matched to a gene. The CDR3 is 14 amino acids. Sequenced material: blood. This sequence was found in a person between 18 and 70 years old in good health. The chain is built from TRBV27 and TRBJ1-6; 8 bases agree with TRBD1. CDR3 region: CASSIGQGWSPLHF. The CDR3 coding sequence is TGTGCCAGCAGTATCGGACAGGGCTGGTCACCCCTCCACTTT.